The 28 T cell receptor beta chains in this list originate from one sample, sequenced in a study of blood T cell repertoires in COVID-19. TCRdb's copy holds only in-frame clones and misses some; the assay was immunoSEQ multiplex PCR. Seen here are approximately 210,000 clones, roughly 81% observed once, and the top ten hold approximately 8%. Sequencing was performed on peripheral blood. These TCRs come from a woman aged 50 to 65 with active or convalescent COVID-19.

The chain couples TRBV5-4 to TRBJ1-1; 8 bases are shared with TRBD1. With V trimmed by 4 bases and J by 4 bases, 3 bases remained unmatched. The CDR3 spans 13 residues. Germline V lookup: CDR1 SGHNT, CDR2 YYREEE (reference sequence). The CDR3 region is CASSVTGGTEAFF. DNA for the CDR3: TGTGCCAGCAGCGTAACAGGGGGCACTGAAGCTTTCTTT.

The rearrangement links TRBV3-1 (or the pseudogene TRBV3-2) to TRBJ1-2; D unclear. CDR1 is LGHDT, CDR2 YNNKEL, per germline (reference sequence). V gave up 5 bases and J gave up 7 bases, with 14 bases separating them. There are 13 residues in the CDR3. DNA of the CDR3: TGTGCCAGCAGCGAAGGAGGTCTTTTTGGCTACACCTTC. It translates to CASSEGGLFGYTF.

This clone has only a few counts. V and J are TRBV28 and TRBJ2-5; 9 bases map to TRBD1. Germline CDR1 and CDR2: MDHEN and SYDVKM. CDR3 length: 15 amino acids. With 5 bases clipped from V and 3 bases from J, the junction kept 7 bases outside the gene matches. The chain's CDR3 is CASSPLGQGKETQYF. The CDR3 coding sequence is TGTGCCAGCAGTCCCCTCGGACAGGGGAAAGAGACCCAGTACTTC. Combining the CDR3 with reference TRBV28 and TRBJ2-5 gives the whole variable domain DVKVTQSSRYLVKRTGEKVFLECVQDMDHENMFWYRQDPGLGLRLIYFSYDVKMKEKGDIPEGYSVSREKKERFSLILESASTNQTSMYLCASSPLGQGKETQYFGPGTRLLVL.

The rearrangement joins TRBV5-6 to TRBJ2-7; D is unclear. Germline V gene data show CDR1 as SGHDT and CDR2 as YYEEEE. CDR3 length equals 14 residues. Trimming stripped 2 bases from V and 4 bases from J, with 13 bases between. In DNA, the CDR3 is TGTGCCAGCAGCTTTGTTCGTAGCCTTTACGAGCAGTACGTC. This sequence encodes CASSFVRSLYEQYV.

This clone appeared a single time. At one end, the junction sequence differs from germline, possibly due to a read error. V gene TRBV14 combines with J gene TRBJ2-2, with D perhaps matching TRBD1 (6 bases). The germline V gene has CDR1 SGHDN and CDR2 FVKESK. The CDR3 has 17 amino acids. The CDR3 loop is CASSQAQGLSNTGELFF. The CDR3 DNA is TGTGCCAGCAGCCAAGCACAGGGCCTTTCGAATACCGGGGAGCTGTTTTTT.

The chain recombines TRBV7-9 with TRBJ2-7; perhaps TRBD1 as D (6 bases). The CDR3 runs 16 residues. In germline, CDR1 is SEHNR, CDR2 FQNEAQ (reference sequence). V was cut by 5 bases and J by 0 bases, with 17 bases left in between. In nucleotides, the CDR3 is TGTGCCAGCAGCCCGCCAGGAGCAGGGGTCTCCTACGAGCAGTACTTC. Protein product: CASSPPGAGVSYEQYF.

The rearrangement joins TRBV6-5 to TRBJ1-5; no reliable D call. Trimming removed 9 bases at V and 0 bases at J, with 9 bases between. CDR1 and CDR2 from the germline V gene are MNHEY and SVGAGI. CDR3 size: 13 residues. The CDR3 bases are TGTGCCAGTGGACTTGATAGCAATCAGCCCCAGCATTTT. It is translated as CASGLDSNQPQHF.

This clone was counted once. The V gene is TRBV28, the J gene TRBJ1-6, with D possibly matching TRBD1 (6 bases). This CDR3 spans 12 amino acids. CDR1 is MDHEN and CDR2 is SYDVKM in the germline V gene. The V end lost 6 bases, the J end lost 10 bases, and 10 bases lay between the germline ends. CDR3 loop: CASRTGNSPLHF. The CDR3 region has the DNA TGTGCCAGCAGAACAGGGAACTCACCCCTCCACTTT.

V usage is TRBV5-1 and J usage is TRBJ1-1; D remains unclear. The CDR3 consists of 13 residues. CDR1 and CDR2 from the germline V gene are SGHRS and YFSETQ. V gave up 2 bases and J gave up 7 bases, with 12 bases separating them. The CDR3 DNA is TGCGCCAGCAGCTTCTTGGACGGACTTGAAGCTTTCTTT. Protein: CASSFLDGLEAFF.

The chain recombines TRBV6-1 with TRBJ2-7; 10 bases line up with TRBD2. From germline, CDR1 is MNHNS and CDR2 SASEGT. CDR3 length: 15 residues. The CDR3 is CASTESGGAVYEQYV. The CDR3 coding sequence is TGTGCCAGCACTGAAAGCGGGGGGGCTGTTTACGAGCAGTACGTC.

This chain links TRBV7-9 with TRBJ1-5; 7 bases fit TRBD1. The CDR3 sequence is 15 residues long. V lost 3 bases and J lost 4; bases outside the gene matches: 6. The germline V gene has CDR1 SEHNR and CDR2 FQNEAQ (reference sequence). DNA for the CDR3: TGTGCCAGCAGCTTGGGGACAGCCGGAAATCAGCCCCAGCATTTT. It yields the protein CASSLGTAGNQPQHF.

The chain carries TRBV7-9 and TRBJ2-5, with 8 bases lining up with TRBD1. This CDR3 spans 13 amino acids. The V gene end was trimmed by 4 bases and the J gene end by 5 bases; junction bases not matched to a gene: 3. Germline V gene lookup returns CDR1 SEHNR and CDR2 FQNEAQ (reference sequence). CDR3 bases: TGTGCCAGCAGCTCAGGGGGCGGGGAGACCCAGTACTTC. Amino acid sequence: CASSSGGGETQYF.

CDR3 sequence (DNA): TGCAGCGTTGAGGACAGAAACCTTTTCACTGAAGCTTTCTTT. Translating gives CSVEDRNLFTEAFF. The J gene is TRBJ1-1, the V gene TRBV29-1, with D perhaps TRBD1 (6 bases). The CDR3 has 14 amino acids. Germline assignment: CDR1 SQVTM and CDR2 ANQGSEA. Trimming took 3 bases from V and 4 from J, leaving 15 bases between them.

The V and J genes are TRBV30 and TRBJ1-2; 8 bases map to TRBD1. Trimming removed 3 bases from V and 4 bases from J; junction bases left unmatched: 7. The CDR3 spans 14 residues. Germline V lookup: CDR1 GTSNPN, CDR2 SVGIG (reference sequence). The CDR3 here is CAWRGTGYAYGYTF. CDR3 sequence (DNA): TGTGCCTGGAGAGGGACAGGATATGCCTATGGCTACACCTTC. Looking up the rest from reference TRBV30 and TRBJ1-2 gives the full variable domain: SQTIHQWPATLVQPVGSPLSLECTVEGTSNPNLYWYRQAAGRGLQLLFYSVGIGQISSEVPQNLSASRPQDRQFILSSKKLLLSDSGFYLCAWRGTGYAYGYTFGSGTRLTVV.

This chain uses TRBV7-3 with TRBJ2-4, with a weak D call TRBD1 (5 bases). Germline CDR1 is SGHTA and CDR2 is FQGTGA. The V gene lost 3 bases and the J gene lost 7 bases, with 10 bases spanning the gap. There are 13 residues in the CDR3. CDR3 coding DNA: TGTGCCAGCAGCTTCACAAGGGGTAACATTCAGTACTTC. Translating it yields CASSFTRGNIQYF. The whole variable domain, filled in from reference TRBV7-3 and TRBJ2-4, reads GAGVSQTPSNKVTEKGKYVELRCDPISGHTALYWYRQSLGQGPEFLIYFQGTGAADDSGLPNDRFFAVRPEGSVSTLKIQRTERGDSAVYLCASSFTRGNIQYFGAGTRLSVL.

The chain uses TRBV21-1 and TRBJ1-4; TRBD1 is the table's D call and was not checked against the DNA. TRBV21-1 constitutes a pseudogene. CDR3 length: 18 residues. This CDR3 reads CASSKGMGQGTTNEKLFF. The DNA for the CDR3 is TGTGCCAGCAGCAAAGGGATGGGACAGGGGACAACTAATGAAAAACTGTTTTTT.

The chain couples TRBV5-5 to TRBJ1-1; 9 positions match TRBD1. The CDR3 length is 15 residues. Germline CDR1 and CDR2: SGHKS and YYEKEE (reference sequence). V lost 2 bases to trimming and J lost 0 bases; unmatched junction nucleotides: 2. CDR3 in DNA: TGTGCCAGCAGCTTCAGGACAGGGGTGAACACTGAAGCTTTCTTT. It translates to CASSFRTGVNTEAFF.

This clone is a singleton in its sample. The chain links TRBV6-5 to TRBJ1-6, with 7 nucleotides matching TRBD1. Per germline, CDR1 MNHEY and CDR2 SVGAGI. The CDR3 is 15 residues long. V lost 2 bases to trimming and J lost 7 bases; unmatched junction nucleotides: 5. This CDR3 reads CASSYVRQGNSPLHF. The CDR3 DNA follows: TGTGCCAGCAGTTACGTTCGACAGGGAAATTCACCCCTCCACTTT.

V and J are TRBV18 and TRBJ2-7; TRBD1 matches at 7 bases. The junction had 2 bases not matched to a gene; V was cut back by 3 bases and J by 3 bases. The germline V gene encodes CDR1 KGHSH and CDR2 LQKENI. The CDR3 runs to 13 residues. CDR3 in DNA: TGTGCCAGCTCACCGGGACAGCTCTACGAGCAGTACTTC. This gives the protein CASSPGQLYEQYF.

The rearrangement uses TRBV29-1 and TRBJ1-2; tentatively, D is TRBD1 (5 bases). Trimming took 5 bases from V and 5 from J, leaving 12 bases between them. The CDR3 loop spans 12 amino acids. Per the germline V gene, CDR1 is SQVTM and CDR2 is ANQGSEA. CDR3 sequence (DNA): TGCAGCGTTTCAACAGGATCTTATGGCTACACCTTC. It is translated as CSVSTGSYGYTF.

The chain is built from TRBV21-1 and TRBJ2-1; the table's TRBD1 call for D was not verified on the DNA. TRBV21-1 is a pseudogene locus. The CDR3 has 21 amino acids. The DNA for the CDR3 is TGTGCCAGCAGCAAAGCGGGGGCAGGGTTTGGTAGCCAGTGCTCCTACAATGAGCAGTTCTTC. This sequence encodes CASSKAGAGFGSQCSYNEQFF.

This clone occurred once. The chain is built from TRBV5-5 and TRBJ1-4; no definite D call. The V end was cut by 3 bases, the J end by 0 bases, with 9 bases between. The CDR3 runs to 15 residues. Germline values: CDR1 SGHKS, CDR2 YYEKEE (reference sequence). The CDR3, as DNA: TGTGCCAGCAGCTCGGCGGTTGCAACTAATGAAAAACTGTTTTTT. Protein sequence: CASSSAVATNEKLFF. Combining the CDR3 with reference TRBV5-5 and TRBJ1-4 gives the whole variable domain DAGVTQSPTHLIKTRGQQVTLRCSPISGHKSVSWYQQVLGQGPQFIFQYYEKEERGRGNFPDRFSARQFPNYSSELNVNALLLGDSALYLCASSSAVATNEKLFFGSGTQLSVL.

The genes are TRBV5-1 and TRBJ1-1, with D maybe TRBD1 (5 bases). Germline V gives CDR1 SGHRS, CDR2 YFSETQ. Trimming removed 0 bases from V and 11 bases from J, with 23 bases in between. The CDR3 runs to 16 residues. CDR3 bases: TGCGCCAGCAGCTTGGAAGGGGCCCGGGTTTCGGCGACCGCTTTCTTT. It is translated as CASSLEGARVSATAFF.

This chain links TRBV3-1 (or the pseudogene TRBV3-2) with TRBJ1-5; possibly TRBD1 for D (6 bases). There are 15 residues in the CDR3. Per the germline V gene, CDR1 is LGHDT and CDR2 is YNNKEL (reference sequence). The ends were cut back, 2 bases at V and 5 bases at J, with 13 bases in the middle. CDR3 protein: CASSQRDTSDQPQHF. DNA for the CDR3: TGTGCCAGCAGCCAAAGGGACACTTCTGATCAGCCCCAGCATTTT.

This sequence joins TRBV11-2 and TRBJ1-1; D is ambiguous. The CDR3 is 15 residues long. Germline V gene data show CDR1 as SGHAT and CDR2 as FQNNGV. V was shortened by 5 bases and J by 4 bases, with 17 bases between the two germline ends. CDR3 DNA: TGTGCCAGCAGCCCCGGACTCGGTGTAAGCACTGAAGCTTTCTTT. It specifies CASSPGLGVSTEAFF.

V gene TRBV5-1 combines with J gene TRBJ1-2, with a tentative D call TRBD1 (6 bases). Deletions cut 2 bases from V and 7 bases from J, with 12 bases between. This CDR3 contains 13 residues. The germline gives CDR1 SGHRS, CDR2 YFSETQ. The CDR3 spells CASSFLQGSGYTF. CDR3 coding DNA: TGCGCCAGCAGCTTCCTACAGGGATCTGGCTACACCTTC. The full variable domain, completed using reference TRBV5-1 and TRBJ1-2, is KAGVTQTPRYLIKTRGQQVTLSCSPISGHRSVSWYQQTPGQGLQFLFEYFSETQRNKGNFPGRFSGRQFSNSRSEMNVSTLELGDSALYLCASSFLQGSGYTFGSGTRLTVV.

The gene calls are TRBV11-1 and TRBJ2-2, with 10 bases aligning to TRBD2. The J segment lost 4 bases and the V segment lost 3 bases, leaving 5 bases of the junction unmatched. Germline CDR1 reads SGHAT; CDR2 reads FQDESV (reference sequence). The CDR3 loop spans 16 amino acids. CDR3 protein: CASSFGPSGSTGELFF. The DNA of the CDR3 is TGTGCCAGCAGCTTCGGTCCTAGCGGGAGCACCGGGGAGCTGTTTTTT.

The chain is built from TRBV3-1 (or the pseudogene TRBV3-2) and TRBJ2-1; D unclear. There are 14 residues in the CDR3. Germline V gene data show CDR1 as LGHDT and CDR2 as YNNKEL (reference sequence). V was pared by 5 bases and J by 5 bases, with 13 bases between. CDR3 DNA: TGTGCCAGCAGCTCCTCGCTTGCGGACAATGAGCAGTTCTTC. Amino acids: CASSSSLADNEQFF.